The 22 T cell receptor beta chains reported below all come from one sample, sequenced in a study of blood T cell repertoires in COVID-19. The protocol was immunoSEQ multiplex PCR, while the TCRdb copy is restricted to in-frame clones and leaves out a portion. The top ten hold about 7.8% of the sample, which has approximately 190,000 clones, 82% seen once. Specimen: peripheral blood. The source of these receptors is a woman aged 55-69 years with COVID-19, enrolled during active disease.

The V and J genes are TRBV18 and TRBJ1-5; TRBD1 might be the D (5 bases). This CDR3 has 15 amino acids. Germline V lookup: CDR1 KGHSH, CDR2 LQKENI. V was clipped by 5 bases and J by 5 bases, with 16 bases between them. Here the CDR3 DNA reads TGTGCCAGCTCATCGACGCAGGGTCCCGATCAGCCCCAGCATTTT. Protein: CASSSTQGPDQPQHF.

This clone was picked up one time. The rearrangement uses TRBV11-2 and TRBJ2-7; tentatively, D is TRBD1 (5 bases). Germline CDR1 is SGHAT and CDR2 is FQNNGV. Trimming shortened V by 4 bases and J by 3 bases, and 16 bases separated the two germline ends. CDR3 length: 15 amino acids. The CDR3 spells CASSSNLNRGYEQYF. The CDR3 DNA is TGTGCCAGCAGCTCCAACCTTAATAGGGGCTACGAGCAGTACTTC. The full variable domain, in which reference TRBV11-2 and TRBJ2-7 provide the parts outside the CDR3, is EAGVAQSPRYKIIEKRQSVAFWCNPISGHATLYWYQQILGQGPKLLIQFQNNGVVDDSQLPKDRFSAERLKGVDSTLKIQPAKLEDSAVYLCASSSNLNRGYEQYFGPGTRLTVT.

This clone showed up just once. The rearrangement links TRBV19 to TRBJ1-5, with 7 nucleotides matching TRBD1. The germline V gene encodes CDR1 LNHDA and CDR2 SQIVND (reference sequence). This CDR3 contains 15 residues. The CDR3 DNA reads TGTGCGACAAACGACGACAGGGCCCTGAATCAGCCCCAGCATTTT. Residues: CATNDDRALNQPQHF.

The J gene is TRBJ2-3, the V gene TRBV9; 9 bases fit TRBD2. From germline, CDR1 is SGDLS and CDR2 YYNGEE. This CDR3 has 17 residues. The V segment lost 0 bases and the J segment 0 bases; nucleotides outside the gene matches: 5. CDR3 nucleotide sequence: TGTGCCAGCAGCGTAGTCCATACTAGCGGGAGCACAGATACGCAGTATTTT. Its protein product is CASSVVHTSGSTDTQYF.

This chain uses TRBV7-2 with TRBJ2-3; D gene unclear. Germline CDR1 reads SGHTA; CDR2 reads FQGNSA. The CDR3 covers 13 residues. Trimming cost V 4 bases and J 10 bases, with 15 bases left between them. The CDR3 region has the DNA TGTGCCAGCAGCTCCCACTGGCTAGGAGCGCAGTATTTT. It yields the protein CASSSHWLGAQYF. Full variable domain (rest looked up from reference TRBV7-2 and TRBJ2-3): GAGVSQSPSNKVTEKGKDVELRCDPISGHTALYWYRQSLGQGLEFLIYFQGNSAPDKSGLPSDRFSAERTGGSVSTLTIQRTQQEDSAVYLCASSSHWLGAQYFGPGTRLTVL.

J is TRBJ1-1 and V is TRBV6-5, with 8 bases matching TRBD1. The CDR3 covers 14 residues. Germline V lookup: CDR1 MNHEY, CDR2 SVGAGI. Germline trimming cut 7 bases from V and 1 base from J; bases unmatched to any gene: 5. The CDR3 region is CASKTGQGNTEAFF. DNA of the CDR3: TGTGCCAGCAAGACAGGACAGGGGAACACTGAAGCTTTCTTT.

This rearrangement joins TRBV6-5 to TRBJ1-3; D remains unclear. The CDR3 is 14 residues long. The ends were cut back, 6 bases at V and 2 bases at J, with 11 bases in the middle. Germline CDR1 and CDR2: MNHEY and SVGAGI. The CDR3 DNA follows: TGTGCCAGCAGCGCAAGCCTCACTGGAAACACCATATATTTT. This sequence encodes CASSASLTGNTIYF.

The gene calls are TRBV15 and TRBJ1-2; the match to TRBD1 covers 12 bases. With 5 bases clipped from V and 4 bases from J, the junction kept 11 bases outside the gene matches. This CDR3 comprises 17 residues. In germline, CDR1 is LNHNV, CDR2 YYDKDF (reference sequence). CDR3 amino acids: CATSLSPGQGAGYGYTF. The CDR3 bases are TGTGCCACCAGCCTTAGTCCGGGACAGGGGGCTGGCTATGGCTACACCTTC.

The rearrangement joins TRBV5-4 to TRBJ2-5, with D possibly matching TRBD1 (6 bases). Germline CDR1 reads SGHNT; CDR2 reads YYREEE (reference sequence). V was clipped by 3 bases and J by 5 bases, with 14 bases between them. The CDR3 sequence is 14 residues long. The CDR3 DNA follows: TGTGCCAGCAGCTCTCAGGGGCGGTTGGAGACCCAGTACTTC. This sequence encodes CASSSQGRLETQYF.

The CDR3 here is CASSVGTDNTDTQYF. The CDR3 region has the DNA TGCGCCAGCAGCGTGGGGACAGATAATACAGATACGCAGTATTTT. The chain links TRBV10-1 to TRBJ2-3; 7 bases are a match to TRBD1. With V trimmed by 6 bases and J by 3 bases, 9 bases remained unmatched. The CDR3 totals 15 residues. Germline V lookup: CDR1 WNHNN, CDR2 SYGVQD (reference sequence).

V usage is TRBV3-1 (or the pseudogene TRBV3-2) and J usage is TRBJ1-1; the match to TRBD1 covers 7 bases. V gave up 3 bases and J gave up 8 bases; unmatched junction bases: 6. Germline loops: CDR1 LGHDT, CDR2 YNNKEL (reference sequence). The CDR3 contains 13 residues. CDR3 DNA sequence: TGTGCCAGCAGCCAGCGGGGGGACAGCGAAGCTTTCTTT. It yields the protein CASSQRGDSEAFF.

The chain is built from TRBV3-1 (or the pseudogene TRBV3-2) and TRBJ1-1; D is uncertain. CDR3 length equals 13 residues. Germline V lookup: CDR1 LGHDT, CDR2 YNNKEL (reference sequence). Trimming took off 1 base at V and 4 bases at J, with 7 bases between the two ends. CDR3 nucleotide sequence: TGTGCCAGCAGCCAAGGGCCAGGCACTGAAGCTTTCTTT. Translated: CASSQGPGTEAFF.

V and J are TRBV7-2 and TRBJ1-4, with unresolved D. The CDR3 has 15 amino acids. Germline-derived CDR1 and CDR2 are SGHTA and FQGNSA. V lost 2 bases and J lost 2, with 9 bases in between. DNA of the CDR3: TGTGCCAGCAGCTTAATGGCGGCGACTAATGAAAAACTGTTTTTT. It translates to CASSLMAATNEKLFF. Full variable domain (outside the CDR3, taken from reference TRBV7-2 and TRBJ1-4): GAGVSQSPSNKVTEKGKDVELRCDPISGHTALYWYRQSLGQGLEFLIYFQGNSAPDKSGLPSDRFSAERTGGSVSTLTIQRTQQEDSAVYLCASSLMAATNEKLFFGSGTQLSVL.

V usage is TRBV6-5 and J usage is TRBJ1-2, with D possibly TRBD1 on 5 matching bases. CDR3 length: 12 residues. CDR1 is MNHEY and CDR2 is SVGAGI in the germline V gene. Trimming shortened V by 8 bases and J by 7 bases, and 14 bases separated the two germline ends. The CDR3 DNA reads as TGTGCCAGCGGGTCAGGGTCCCTTGGCTACACCTTC. This sequence encodes CASGSGSLGYTF.

This chain joins TRBV28 and TRBJ2-3, with 8 bases lining up with TRBD1. V gave up 1 base and J gave up 2 bases; unmatched junction bases: 5. The length of the CDR3 is 16 residues. Germline values: CDR1 MDHEN, CDR2 SYDVKM. The CDR3 region has the DNA TGTGCCAGCAGTTTATCGCGGACAGGGTACACAGATACGCAGTATTTT. Its translation is CASSLSRTGYTDTQYF.

This chain joins TRBV3-1 (or the pseudogene TRBV3-2) and TRBJ1-2; the match to TRBD1 covers 7 bases. CDR3 size: 14 residues. Germline assignment: CDR1 LGHDT and CDR2 YNNKEL (reference sequence). The V segment lost 1 base and the J segment 4 bases; nucleotides outside the gene matches: 3. The CDR3 DNA reads as TGTGCCAGCAGCCAAGGACAGGGACCCTATGGCTACACCTTC. It specifies CASSQGQGPYGYTF.

The rearrangement uses TRBV4-2 and TRBJ1-6, with D hard to call. The CDR3 has 15 amino acids. V lost 0 bases and J 9 bases, leaving 12 bases between the germline ends. Per germline, CDR1 LGHNA and CDR2 YNFKEQ. DNA of the CDR3: TGTGCCAGCAGCCAAGATTATCCCCCTGTTTCACCCCTCCACTTT. The encoded protein is CASSQDYPPVSPLHF.

The gene calls are TRBV7-9 and TRBJ1-4, with a weak D call TRBD1 (6 bases). Trimming cost V 1 base and J 8 bases, with 14 bases left between them. The CDR3 is made up of 15 amino acids. Per germline, CDR1 SEHNR and CDR2 FQNEAQ (reference sequence). CDR3 loop: CASSLEARGGEKLFF. In DNA form, the CDR3 reads TGTGCCAGCAGCTTAGAGGCCAGGGGAGGGGAAAAACTGTTTTTT.

This chain connects TRBV15 to TRBJ2-7, with 7 bases that match TRBD2. The CDR3 is made up of 16 amino acids. Germline CDR1 and CDR2: LNHNV and YYDKDF (reference sequence). After removal of 0 bases from V and 4 bases from J, the junction contained 9 bases not matched to a gene. The CDR3 nucleotides read TGTGCCACCAGCAGAGATCTAGGCGGGAGAGAGTACGAGCAGTACTTC. Protein: CATSRDLGGREYEQYF.

The chain combines TRBV11-1 with TRBJ2-3; D possibly corresponds to TRBD2 (6 bases). With 1 base removed from V and 3 bases from J, the gap between germline ends came to 8 bases. Germline V gene sequence: CDR1 SGHAT, CDR2 FQDESV (reference sequence). This CDR3 spans 14 amino acids. DNA of the CDR3: TGTGCCAGCAGCTTAGAGGGACTGACAGATACGCAGTATTTT. Translated: CASSLEGLTDTQYF.

This chain links TRBV12-3 or TRBV12-4 with TRBJ2-7, with 7 positions matching TRBD1. The CDR3 loop spans 13 amino acids. J gave up 6 bases and V 5 bases, and 7 bases lay outside the gene matches. The CDR3 sequence is CASSVQGISEQYV. The CDR3 coding sequence is TGTGCCAGCAGTGTACAGGGGATCAGCGAGCAGTACGTC.

V gene TRBV21-1 combines with J gene TRBJ2-2; the table names TRBD1, a call not compared with the DNA. TRBV21-1 is a pseudogene. The CDR3 is made up of 15 amino acids. CDR3 bases: TGTGCCAGCAGCAAATTACAACCGAACACCGGGGAGCTGTTTTTT. This encodes CASSKLQPNTGELFF.